The rows below give T cell receptor beta chains drawn from one sample of a study of STAT5B mutations in CD4+ large granular lymphocyte leukemia. The table came from immunoSEQ multiplex PCR; TCRdb's copy has only in-frame clones and leaves some out. Among roughly 26,000 clones listed, about four fifths were seen once. Source material: CD4+ T cells from blood buffy coats. These receptors were taken from a human donor in good health. Both conserved end residues are part of each CDR3. The order of the fields is J gene, V gene, CDR3 length, clone size, D gene, CDR3 protein, CDR3 DNA. D genes are given only for firm matches. Clone size is not always given. Where it is, it says once, few, many or a class for expanded clones.

TRBJ1-1 TRBV19 15 NA NA CASNPGPGMSTEAFF TGTGCCAGTAACCCTGGTCCAGGGATGAGCACTGAAGCTTTCTTT
TRBJ2-5 TRBV6-6 15 NA TRBD1 CASSGPGQGQETQYF TGTGCCAGCAGTGGACCGGGACAGGGTCAAGAGACCCAGTACTTC
TRBJ1-6 TRBV10-1 15 few TRBD1 CASSEGGKGNSPLHF TGCGCCAGCAGTGAAGGGGGCAAAGGCAATTCACCCCTCCACTTT
TRBJ2-5 TRBV6-1 15 NA TRBD1 CASSGYGQGTETQYF TGTGCCAGCAGTGGATACGGACAGGGGACCGAGACCCAGTACTTC
TRBJ2-5 TRBV11-2 15 NA NA CASSLGRANQETQYF TGTGCCAGCAGCTTAGGTCGGGCAAACCAAGAGACCCAGTACTTC
TRBJ2-1 TRBV7-2 15 NA NA CASSTSGLNSNEQFF TGTGCCAGCAGCACATCCGGGCTCAACTCTAATGAGCAGTTCTTC
TRBJ1-4 TRBV28 14 NA TRBD1 CASSLTGGVEKLFF TGTGCCAGCAGTTTAACAGGGGGCGTTGAAAAACTGTTTTTT
TRBJ2-4 TRBV5-1 15 NA TRBD1 CASSFNTGGENIQYF TGCGCCAGCAGCTTTAACACAGGGGGCGAAAACATTCAGTACTTC
TRBJ1-1 TRBV5-1 11 NA NA CASTRGGEAFF TGCGCCAGCACCCGAGGGGGGGAAGCTTTCTTT
TRBJ1-1 TRBV5-5 13 NA NA CASSFGLNTEAFF TGTGCCAGCAGCTTCGGCCTGAACACTGAAGCTTTCTTT
TRBJ2-4 TRBV28 12 NA TRBD1 CASSRTGRLQYF TGTGCCAGCAGTAGGACAGGGCGGCTTCAGTACTTC